This note documents a single T cell receptor beta chain sequence. The data belong to a study of shared clonotypes between healthy human individuals. CDR3 length equals 12 residues. Germline V gives CDR1 SNHLY, CDR2 FYNNEI. Trimming shortened V by 4 bases and J by 6 bases, and 8 bases separated the two germline ends. The repertoire was sequenced with immunoSEQ multiplex PCR; TCRdb's copy has only in-frame clones and lacks some. The repertoire consists of 2.5 million or so clones, with approximately 92% occurring once and the leading ten covering over 0.12%. Material: naive CD4+ T cells sorted from blood. Subset described: CD45RA+ positively selected. The chain recombines TRBV2 with TRBJ2-3, with no clear D. This clonotype was sampled from a man younger than 35 in good health. The DNA for the CDR3 is TGTGCCAGCAGTGCCGTGGGGGATACGCAGTATTTT. This sequence encodes CASSAVGDTQYF.